This is a list of T cell receptor beta chains from one sample in a study of blood T cell repertoires in COVID-19. Measured with immunoSEQ multiplex PCR; TCRdb has only the in-frame clones, and not every one. The table shows about 100,000 clones, with about nine tenths occurring only once. The sequencing sample was made of peripheral blood. The origin of the receptors is a man in his forties or fifties with acute or convalescent COVID-19. The conserved cysteine and the conserved F or W are not part of the CDR3 here. The order of the fields is D gene, J gene, clone size, V gene, CDR3 protein. The D gene is left open where the match is weak. The listing skips clone size in some rows; elsewhere it reads once, few, many or a size class.

. | TRBJ1-2 | few | TRBV4-1 | ASSQESQGNYGYT
. | TRBJ2-7 | . | TRBV7-9 | ASSFTSGEQY
TRBD1 | TRBJ1-2 | . | TRBV11-3 | ASSFRDSSTGYT
TRBD2 | TRBJ2-1 | . | TRBV11-1 | ASSQLAGGVYNEQF
. | TRBJ2-1 | . | TRBV7-9 | ASSFQSQTGKPEQF
. | TRBJ1-1 | . | TRBV3-1/TRBV3-2 | ASSQDQTEAF
. | TRBJ1-4 | . | TRBV18 | ASSVKRATNEKLF
. | TRBJ1-4 | . | TRBV5-1 | ASSSPGQPKLF
. | TRBJ1-2 | . | TRBV19 | ASSTVFRGGDGYT
. | TRBJ1-1 | . | TRBV28 | ASSLRTEAF
. | TRBJ1-2 | . | TRBV2 | ASIGRNNYGYT
. | TRBJ1-1 | . | TRBV28 | ASVGTPRNTEAF
TRBD1 | TRBJ2-5 | . | TRBV27 | ASSQNRGRWETQY
. | TRBJ1-2 | . | TRBV6-2/TRBV6-3 | ASSYSKGPLRGYT
. | TRBJ2-7 | . | TRBV6-1 | ASSESSERFRQY
TRBD1 | TRBJ1-1 | . | TRBV9 | ASSPRQGGNTEAF
. | TRBJ1-4 | . | TRBV6-2/TRBV6-3 | ASSYPPLGGMVEKLF
TRBD2 | TRBJ2-7 | . | TRBV27 | ASSFYAGGAGEQY
TRBD1 | TRBJ2-3 | . | TRBV5-6 | ASSGGTGSTDTQY
TRBD1 | TRBJ1-1 | . | TRBV5-4 | ASSPRTGDGTEAF
TRBD2 | TRBJ2-3 | . | TRBV4-3 | ASSQARLATDTQY
. | TRBJ1-4 | . | TRBV28 | ASSLYRQVRGEKLF
. | TRBJ2-7 | . | TRBV6-5 | ASSPAVSSYEQY
TRBD1 | TRBJ1-2 | . | TRBV6-5 | ASSIRDRGYGYT
TRBD2 | TRBJ2-4 | . | TRBV6-5 | ASSYSAGGIQY
TRBD1 | TRBJ1-3 | . | TRBV6-5 | ASRGDRGAGNTIY
. | TRBJ2-3 | . | TRBV6-6 | ASTGSAHRDTQY
TRBD1 | TRBJ1-1 | . | TRBV11-3 | ASSPGQRAEAF
. | TRBJ1-2 | once | TRBV5-6 | ASSLDREVRGYT
. | TRBJ1-3 | . | TRBV4-3 | ASSQDKGLAYTIY
. | TRBJ1-6 | . | TRBV2 | ASGQQGEISPLH
TRBD2 | TRBJ2-1 | few | TRBV3-1/TRBV3-2 | ASSQLPGLEYNEQF
. | TRBJ1-3 | . | TRBV11-2 | ASSSLLAGNTIY
. | TRBJ2-3 | . | TRBV7-9 | ASSRLRVSTDTQY
. | TRBJ2-7 | . | TRBV10-3 | AISDRQSYEQY
. | TRBJ2-7 | . | TRBV28 | ASSSGPYEQY
TRBD1 | TRBJ1-2 | . | TRBV3-1/TRBV3-2 | ASSQDRGQGGYT
. | TRBJ1-1 | . | TRBV4-3 | ASSQDTDLPEEKAF
. | TRBJ2-1 | once | TRBV3-1/TRBV3-2 | ASSPQNEQF
. | TRBJ2-7 | . | TRBV28 | ASGAAAPNEQY
. | TRBJ1-5 | . | TRBV27 | ASSFGQPSNQPQH
TRBD2 | TRBJ2-2 | . | TRBV7-3 | ASSLTERRRGRNTGELF
. | TRBJ2-3 | . | TRBV19 | ASSIGFRGTDTQY
TRBD1 | TRBJ1-2 | . | TRBV29-1 | SVDGTGGYGYT
. | TRBJ1-6 | . | TRBV30 | AWKSSYNSPLH
. | TRBJ2-7 | . | TRBV19 | ASSTGSYEQY
. | TRBJ1-2 | . | TRBV6-1 | ASSEAPGEAYGYT
. | TRBJ2-7 | . | TRBV6-5 | ASSQNYEQY
TRBD2 | TRBJ2-5 | . | TRBV7-9 | ASSLVQAGPQETQY
. | TRBJ2-2 | . | TRBV2 | ASSQPGVTNTGELF
. | TRBJ1-2 | few | TRBV15 | ATSRGQDPAVYGYT
. | TRBJ1-1 | . | TRBV6-2/TRBV6-3 | ASSYSTAGGLNTEAF
. | TRBJ1-1 | . | TRBV30 | AWSVRSWQNTEAF
TRBD2 | TRBJ2-7 | once | TRBV3-1/TRBV3-2 | ASSQAGGIYEQY
. | TRBJ1-6 | . | TRBV6-2/TRBV6-3 | ASSWKNPAFPQGGNSPLH
TRBD2 | TRBJ2-7 | . | TRBV19 | ASSMLLAGEQY
TRBD1 | TRBJ2-7 | once | TRBV12-5 | ASGLEGAWNEQY